This entry is about one TCR beta chain. Between the trimmed V and J ends, which lost 0 bases and 3 bases, there was a span of 11 bases. The CDR3 runs to 15 residues. Germline lookup yields CDR1 LGHNA and CDR2 YNFKEQ. The sample originates from a study of blood T cell repertoires in COVID-19. In the study overall: The United States, Italy and Spain supplied acute and convalescent COVID-19 samples. PBMCs, B-cell-depleted T cells, or T cells were the source of the cDNA or gDNA that made up the material.

As originally analysed: Reference gene primer amplification in the assay estimated nucleated cell counts. This table comes from immunoSEQ multiplex PCR, and its TCRdb copy is limited to in-frame clones, with some not included. The DNA gave D and trimming, while V, J and clone size come from that table. The data show under 200,000 clones, 80% seen once. The sample was peripheral blood. This clonotype was sampled from a man in his fifties or sixties with acute or convalescent COVID-19. The chain uses TRBV4-2 and TRBJ1-2, with D maybe TRBD1 (6 bases). The CDR3 sequence is CASSQELQGYYGYTF. The DNA of the CDR3 is TGTGCCAGCAGCCAAGAATTACAGGGCTACTATGGCTACACCTTC.